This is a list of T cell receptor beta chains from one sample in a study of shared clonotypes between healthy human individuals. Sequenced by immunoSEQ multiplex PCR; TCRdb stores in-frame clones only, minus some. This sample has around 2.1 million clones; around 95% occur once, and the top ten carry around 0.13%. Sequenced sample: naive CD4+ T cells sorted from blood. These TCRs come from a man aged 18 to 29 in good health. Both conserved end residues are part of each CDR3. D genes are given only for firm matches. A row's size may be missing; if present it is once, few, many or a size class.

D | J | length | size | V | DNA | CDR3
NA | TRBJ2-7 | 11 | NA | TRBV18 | TGTGCCAGCTCCTGGGAGTACGAGCAGTACTTC | CASSWEYEQYF
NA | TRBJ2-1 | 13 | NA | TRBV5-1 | TGCGCCAGCAGCTTGGGACGCCACAATGAGCAGTTCTTC | CASSLGRHNEQFF
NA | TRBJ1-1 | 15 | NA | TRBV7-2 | TGTGCCAGCACCCCGGGGGGCCACACGAACACTGAAGCTTTCTTT | CASTPGGHTNTEAFF
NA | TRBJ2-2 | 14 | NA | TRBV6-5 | TGTGCCAGCAGTTCCCGGCTGAACACCGGGGAGCTGTTTTTT | CASSSRLNTGELFF
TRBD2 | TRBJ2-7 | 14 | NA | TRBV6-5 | TGTGCCAGCAGTATCGGGAGGAGCTCCTACGAGCAGTACTTC | CASSIGRSSYEQYF
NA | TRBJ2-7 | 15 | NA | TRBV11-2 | TGTGCCAGCAGCTTAGATCTTGCAGGGACGGCCGAGCAGTACTTC | CASSLDLAGTAEQYF
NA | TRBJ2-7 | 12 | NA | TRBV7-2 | TGTGCCAGCAGCGCAGCACAAATCGAGCAGTACTTC | CASSAAQIEQYF
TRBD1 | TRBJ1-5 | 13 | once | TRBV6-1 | TGTGCCACCGTGACAGGGAACAATCAGCCCCAGCATTTT | CATVTGNNQPQHF
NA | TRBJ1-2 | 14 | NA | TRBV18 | TGTGCCAGCTCACCAACGGTCTTAGTGAATGGCTACACCTTC | CASSPTVLVNGYTF
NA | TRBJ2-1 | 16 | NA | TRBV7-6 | TGTGCCAGCAGCTTATTAGCCGGGACGGAACACAATGAGCAGTTCTTC | CASSLLAGTEHNEQFF
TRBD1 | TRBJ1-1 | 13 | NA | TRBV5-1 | TGCGCCAGCAGCGAAATCGACAGGGTCGGGGCTTTCTTT | CASSEIDRVGAFF
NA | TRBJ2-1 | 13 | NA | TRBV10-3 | TGTGCCATCACAGGGCCCGCCTACAATGAGCAGTTCTTC | CAITGPAYNEQFF
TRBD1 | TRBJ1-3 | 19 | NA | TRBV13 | TGTGCCAGCAGCTCCGATAGGGGAAGACAGGGTAGATCTGGAAACACCATATATTTT | CASSSDRGRQGRSGNTIYF
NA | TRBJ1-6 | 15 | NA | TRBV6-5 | TGTGCCAGCAGTTATAACCCCCGCTATAATTCACCCCTCCACTTT | CASSYNPRYNSPLHF
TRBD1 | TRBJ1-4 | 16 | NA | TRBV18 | TGTGCCAGCTCACTTACCGACAGGGCAACTAATGAAAAACTGTTTTTT | CASSLTDRATNEKLFF
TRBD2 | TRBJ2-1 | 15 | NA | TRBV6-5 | TGTGCCAGCAGACTAGCGGTGTTGGGGGGAAATGAGCAGTTCTTC | CASRLAVLGGNEQFF
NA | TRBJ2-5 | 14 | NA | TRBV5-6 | TGTGCCAGCAGTTCACAAACAGGGTCAGGGACCCAGTACTTC | CASSSQTGSGTQYF
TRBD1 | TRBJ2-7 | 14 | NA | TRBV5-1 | TGCGCCAGCAGCTTAGGGACAGGGATTTACGAGCAGTACTTC | CASSLGTGIYEQYF
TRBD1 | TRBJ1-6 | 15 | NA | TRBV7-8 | TGTGCCAGCAGCTTAGCGGACAGGGACTCTTCACCCCTCCACTTT | CASSLADRDSSPLHF
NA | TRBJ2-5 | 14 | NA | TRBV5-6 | TGTGCCAGCAGCTTGGGAAGCGTCCAAGAGACCCAGTACTTC | CASSLGSVQETQYF
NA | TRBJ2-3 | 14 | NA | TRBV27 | TGTGCCAGCAGTTTCGGGAGCCTTGCAGATACGCAGTATTTT | CASSFGSLADTQYF
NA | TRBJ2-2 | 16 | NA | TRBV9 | TGTGCCAGCAGCGTAGACCCCTTGACAGTTACCGGGGAGCTGTTTTTT | CASSVDPLTVTGELFF
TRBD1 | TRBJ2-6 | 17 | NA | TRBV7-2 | TGTGCCAGCAGCCCCGACAGGGGGATCTCTGGGGCCAACGTCCTGACTTTC | CASSPDRGISGANVLTF
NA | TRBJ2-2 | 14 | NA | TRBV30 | TGTGCCTGGAGTCGGAATCCTGACACCGGGGAGCTGTTTTTT | CAWSRNPDTGELFF
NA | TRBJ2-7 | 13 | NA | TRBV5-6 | TGTGCCAGCAGCTTGGGGGGGTACGGCGAGCAGTACTTC | CASSLGGYGEQYF
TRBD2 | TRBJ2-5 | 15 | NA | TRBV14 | TGTGCCAGCAGCCAAGGGGGGACTAGGCAAGAGACCCAGTACTTC | CASSQGGTRQETQYF
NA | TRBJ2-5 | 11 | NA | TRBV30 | TGTGCCTGCTACTGGGGGGAGACCCAGTACTTC | CACYWGETQYF
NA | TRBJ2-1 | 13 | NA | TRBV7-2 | TGTGCCAGCAGCTTAGCGGGAACAACCCCCGAGTTCTTC | CASSLAGTTPEFF
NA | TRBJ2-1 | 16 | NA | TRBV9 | TGTGCCAGCAGCGTAGTGGGGGGCTTAGACAGTCGTGAGCAGTTCTTC | CASSVVGGLDSREQFF
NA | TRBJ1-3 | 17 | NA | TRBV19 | TGTGCCACTTCGGGCAGGGAAGGGCGAGACTCTGGAAACACCATATATTTT | CATSGREGRDSGNTIYF
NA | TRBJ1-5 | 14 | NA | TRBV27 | TGTGCCAGCAGTCCCCTTAATAGCAATCAGCCCCAGCATTTT | CASSPLNSNQPQHF